This T cell receptor beta chain came from a study of blood T cell repertoires in COVID-19. Study summary: From T cells, B-cell-depleted T cells, or PBMCs came the material, which was cDNA or gDNA.

The V gene lost 5 bases and the J gene lost 7 bases, with 15 bases spanning the gap. The CDR3 totals 15 residues. Per germline, CDR1 LNHDA and CDR2 SQIVND (reference sequence). The assay was immunoSEQ multiplex PCR, and TCRdb's table has in-frame clones only and misses some. The sample yields some 150,000 clones, about 88% seen once. The source of this sequence is a human donor in a cohort sampled during active COVID-19. The V call is TRBV19, the J call TRBJ1-6; a weak D match, TRBD1 (6 bases). The sample taken for sequencing was peripheral blood. This CDR3 is CASSSPGHSNSPLHF. Written as DNA, the CDR3 is TGTGCCAGTAGTTCACCGGGACATTCCAATTCACCCCTCCACTTT.